The present entry profiles one T cell receptor beta chain with its context. No antigen is known for it. The sample originates from a study of T cell responses to AZD1222 COVID-19 vaccine. The study, taken as a whole, reports: Spike-wide vaccine-associated CD4 TCRs dominated at 160-218 and 743-854.

The method was immunoSEQ multiplex PCR; TCRdb's version includes in-frame clones alone and lacks a portion of them. This sample has under 85,000 clones, with roughly nine tenths found just once. Germline CDR1 and CDR2: MNHEY and SVGAGI. V shed 6 bases and J shed 0 bases, with 12 bases lying between them. The CDR3 is 15 residues long. The chain uses TRBV6-5 and TRBJ1-3; TRBD1 might be the D (6 bases). Here the sequenced sample was peripheral blood, taken 28 days after the second AZD1222 dose. The clonotype comes from an adult who received the AZD1222 COVID-19 vaccine. CDR3 bases: TGTGCCAGCAGCTCTGGGGGCCGCTCTGGAAACACCATATATTTT. Translation: CASSSGGRSGNTIYF.